Given below is one T cell receptor beta chain in context. Its antigen is still unknown. The sample belongs to a study of cytomegalovirus exposure and HLA in healthy donors. Primers for the PCR totalled 60 Vbeta and 13 Jbeta. Using immunoSEQ multiplex PCR, the repertoire was profiled, and TCRdb retains in-frame clones only, with some absent. The sample has over 150,000 clones; 80% are singletons. Germline CDR1 and CDR2: SGHTA and FQGTGA. Trimming took 5 bases from V and 6 from J; bases not matched to a gene: 5. The CDR3 loop spans 13 amino acids. Study results and limitations: The study designated fewer than 200 TCR beta chains cytomegalovirus-associated. When analyzed later, a missense DCLRE1C variant was found to be linked to TCR beta V- and J-gene trimming. Later, an analysis found that common viral pathogens appeared to be linked with several of the most significant clusters.

The chain recombines TRBV7-3 with TRBJ1-1; 8 positions match TRBD1. Sequences were obtained from PBMCs. The sequence was collected from a boy between 10 and 17 years old in good health and CMV-seronegative. The CDR3 bases are TGTGCCAGCAGCCCCAGGGGGCTGGCTGAAGCTTTCTTT. The encoded protein is CASSPRGLAEAFF.